This TCR beta chain was obtained from a study of T-cell reconstitution after alpha-beta-depleted transplantation in children. Unique molecular identifiers were built into the TCRbeta library. From the PCR reads, TCRdb called clonotypes with MiXCR, one entry per CDR3 protein. Of some 590,000 distinct CDR3 sequences listed, about 10% are singletons. The sequencing used PBMCs from the stem cell graft donor, collected from the stem cell graft. This sequence was found in a human donor who donated a stem cell graft to a child with acute myeloid leukemia.

The CDR3 DNA follows: TGTGCCAGCAGCGAGGTGGGACTGACGAATGAGCAGTTCTTC. Protein sequence: CASSEVGLTNEQFF. This sequence joins TRBV6-2 or TRBV6-3 and TRBJ2-1, with D possibly TRBD2 on 6 matching bases. The CDR3 runs to 14 residues. V was shortened by 6 bases and J by 7 bases, with 16 bases between the two germline ends. In germline, CDR1 is MNHEY, CDR2 SVGEGT.